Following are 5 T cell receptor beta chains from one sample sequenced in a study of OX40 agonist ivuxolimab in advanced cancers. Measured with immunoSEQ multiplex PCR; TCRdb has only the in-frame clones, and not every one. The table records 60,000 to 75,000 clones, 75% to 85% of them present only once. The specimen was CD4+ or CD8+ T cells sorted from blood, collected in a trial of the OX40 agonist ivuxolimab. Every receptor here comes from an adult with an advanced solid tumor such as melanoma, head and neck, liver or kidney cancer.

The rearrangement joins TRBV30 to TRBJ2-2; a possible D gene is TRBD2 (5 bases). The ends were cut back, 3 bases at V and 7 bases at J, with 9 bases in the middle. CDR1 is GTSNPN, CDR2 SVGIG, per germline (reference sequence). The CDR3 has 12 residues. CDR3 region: CAWSRRIGELFF. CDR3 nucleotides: TGTGCCTGGAGCCGGAGGATCGGGGAGCTGTTTTTT.

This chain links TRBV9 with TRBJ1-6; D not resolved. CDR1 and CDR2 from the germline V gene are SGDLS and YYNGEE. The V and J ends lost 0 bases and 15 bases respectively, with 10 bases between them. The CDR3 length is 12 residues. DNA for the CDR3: TGTGCCAGCAGCGTAGAAGAAAGGGTCCTCCACTTT. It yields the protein CASSVEERVLHF.

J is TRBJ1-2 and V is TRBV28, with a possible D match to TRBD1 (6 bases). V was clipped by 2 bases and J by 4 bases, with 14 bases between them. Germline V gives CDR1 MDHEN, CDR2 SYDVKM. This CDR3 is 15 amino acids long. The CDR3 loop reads CASSLGGAVTYGYTF. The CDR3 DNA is TGTGCCAGCAGTTTAGGGGGGGCGGTAACCTATGGCTACACCTTC.

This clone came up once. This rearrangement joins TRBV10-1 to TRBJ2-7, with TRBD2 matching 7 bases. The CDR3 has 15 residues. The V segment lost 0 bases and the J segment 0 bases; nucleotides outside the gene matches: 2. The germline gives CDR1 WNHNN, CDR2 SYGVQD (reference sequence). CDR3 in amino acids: CASSESLAGSYEQYF. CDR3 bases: TGCGCCAGCAGTGAGTCTTTAGCGGGCTCCTACGAGCAGTACTTC.

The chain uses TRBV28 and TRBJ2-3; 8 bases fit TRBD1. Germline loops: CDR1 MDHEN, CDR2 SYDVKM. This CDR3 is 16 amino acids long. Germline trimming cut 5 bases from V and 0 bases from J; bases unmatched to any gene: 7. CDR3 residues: CASSDRTGHSTDTQYF. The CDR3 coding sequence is TGTGCCAGCAGTGACAGGACAGGGCATAGCACAGATACGCAGTATTTT.